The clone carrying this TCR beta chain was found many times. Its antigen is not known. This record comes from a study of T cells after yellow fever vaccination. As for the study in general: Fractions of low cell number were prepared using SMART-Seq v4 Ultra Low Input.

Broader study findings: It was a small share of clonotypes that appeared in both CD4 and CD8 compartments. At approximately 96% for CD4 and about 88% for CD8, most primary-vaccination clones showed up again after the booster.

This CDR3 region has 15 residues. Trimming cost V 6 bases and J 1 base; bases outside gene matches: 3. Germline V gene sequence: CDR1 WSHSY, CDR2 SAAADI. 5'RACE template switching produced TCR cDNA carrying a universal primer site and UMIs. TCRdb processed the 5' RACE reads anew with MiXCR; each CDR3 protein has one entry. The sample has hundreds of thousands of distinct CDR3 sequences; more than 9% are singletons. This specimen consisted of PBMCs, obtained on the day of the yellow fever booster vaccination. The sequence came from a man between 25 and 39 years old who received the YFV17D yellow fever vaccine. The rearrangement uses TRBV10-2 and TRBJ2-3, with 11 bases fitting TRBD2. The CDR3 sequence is CASSGTSGRTDTQYF. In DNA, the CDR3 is TGCGCCAGCAGCGGGACTAGCGGACGCACAGATACGCAGTATTTT.